This TCR beta chain was found in a study of CD8+CD57+ T cells in acquired aplastic anemia. Study-wide background: Sorted CD4+ and CD8+ cells gave an average of 3.2 ug of DNA.

Patients selected for sequencing had displayed CD8+CD57+ cell expansion by flow cytometry. CDR3 and TCR beta VDJ profiling relied on a genomic DNA template. One entry per CDR3 protein, called by TCRdb with MiXCR from the reads. The sample contains hundreds of thousands of distinct CDR3 sequences, under 55% of which appear only once. The sequenced material came from sorted CD4+, CD8+, or CD8+CD57+ T cells (not recorded which) from PBMCs. The sequence was collected from a human donor with aplastic anemia.

This CDR3 is CATSRDIIAGNTIYF. The CDR3, as DNA: TGTGCCACCAGCAGAGATATCATCGCTGGAAACACCATATATTTT. V and J are TRBV15 and TRBJ1-3; unclear D gene. Trimming cost V 0 bases and J 2 bases, with 8 bases left between them. Germline CDR1 is LNHNV and CDR2 is YYDKDF (reference sequence). CDR3 length equals 15 residues. The variable domain in full, with the rest retrieved from reference TRBV15 and TRBJ1-3, is DAMVIQNPRYQVTQFGKPVTLSCSQTLNHNVMYWYQQKSSQAPKLLFHYYDKDFNNEADTPDNFQSRRPNTSFCFLDIRSPGLGDTAMYLCATSRDIIAGNTIYFGEGSWLTVV.